These 24 T cell receptor beta chains share one sample of origin, sequenced in a study of T cell responses to AZD1222 COVID-19 vaccine. The method was immunoSEQ multiplex PCR; TCRdb's version includes in-frame clones alone and lacks a portion of them. Here the sample spans about 130,000 clones, about 90% being singletons. The source was peripheral blood, collected on day 0 of AZD1222 vaccination. The receptors stem from an adult in good health.

V gene TRBV10-2 combines with J gene TRBJ1-3; D gene unclear. V gave up 3 bases and J gave up 3 bases, with 6 bases separating them. CDR1 is WSHSY, CDR2 SAAADI, per germline. The CDR3 totals 13 residues. As DNA, the CDR3 is TGCGCCAGCAGTGACCTCAGTGGAAACACCATATATTTT. Residues: CASSDLSGNTIYF.

The genes are TRBV3-1 (or the pseudogene TRBV3-2) and TRBJ1-2; unclear D gene. Germline CDR1 reads LGHDT; CDR2 reads YNNKEL (reference sequence). The V end lost 5 bases, the J end lost 0 bases, and 13 bases lay between the germline ends. The CDR3 contains 15 residues. The CDR3: CASSSEDRANYGYTF. The CDR3 region has the DNA TGTGCCAGCAGCTCCGAAGACCGGGCTAACTATGGCTACACCTTC.

This chain joins TRBV4-1 and TRBJ1-2; TRBD1 agrees at 9 bases. CDR1 is MGHRA, CDR2 YSYEKL, per germline. The CDR3 covers 17 residues. The V segment lost 1 base and the J segment 8 bases; nucleotides outside the gene matches: 14. The CDR3, as DNA: TGCGCCAGCAGCCAAGGTCCTCCCCCGGGACAGGGAGGCGGCTACACCTTC. It translates to CASSQGPPPGQGGGYTF.

The V and J genes are TRBV19 and TRBJ1-6, with TRBD1 matching over 7 bases. The junction had 6 bases not matched to a gene; V was cut back by 6 bases and J by 7 bases. Germline V gene data show CDR1 as LNHDA and CDR2 as SQIVND (reference sequence). The CDR3 spans 14 residues. The CDR3 region is CASSSTGPNSPLHF. Here the CDR3 DNA reads TGTGCCAGTAGCTCGACAGGGCCCAATTCACCCCTCCACTTT.

The CDR3: CASSLPGTEGETQYF. In nucleotides, the CDR3 is TGCGCCAGCAGCTTGCCCGGGACGGAGGGAGAGACCCAGTACTTC. V usage is TRBV5-1 and J usage is TRBJ2-5; possibly TRBD2 for D (6 bases). Germline V lookup: CDR1 SGHRS, CDR2 YFSETQ. Trimming stripped 1 base from V and 4 bases from J, with 14 bases between. The CDR3 has 15 amino acids.

The rearrangement joins TRBV19 to TRBJ2-2, with D possibly being TRBD2 (5 bases). V was cut by 1 base and J by 6 bases, with 6 bases left in between. Germline lookup yields CDR1 LNHDA and CDR2 SQIVND (reference sequence). The CDR3 has 13 residues. The CDR3 DNA sequence: TGTGCCAGTAGTATAGCGGGGTCCGGGGAGCTGTTTTTT. As protein: CASSIAGSGELFF. Full variable domain (rest looked up from reference TRBV19 and TRBJ2-2): DGGITQSPKYLFRKEGQNVTLSCEQNLNHDAMYWYRQDPGQGLRLIYYSQIVNDFQKGDIAEGYSVSREKKESFPLTVTSAQKNPTAFYLCASSIAGSGELFFGEGSRLTVL.

This sequence joins TRBV18 and TRBJ1-1; D might be TRBD1 (5 bases). The CDR3 is 13 amino acids. Germline lookup yields CDR1 KGHSH and CDR2 LQKENI. Deletions cut 5 bases from V and 4 bases from J, with 11 bases between. The chain's CDR3 is CASSKGLPTEAFF. The CDR3, as DNA: TGTGCCAGCTCAAAGGGGCTACCCACTGAAGCTTTCTTT.

The chain employs TRBV3-1 (or the pseudogene TRBV3-2) and TRBJ2-7, with TRBD2 identical over 7 bases. The CDR3 loop spans 15 amino acids. The junction had 13 bases not matched to a gene; V was cut back by 5 bases and J by 6 bases. Looked up from germline, CDR1 is LGHDT and CDR2 is YNNKEL (reference sequence). The CDR3 coding sequence is TGTGCCAGCAGCTCCGGGACTGAGGGAGGGAGCGAGCAGTACTTC. Its translation is CASSSGTEGGSEQYF.

The genes are TRBV29-1 and TRBJ1-1; D possibly corresponds to TRBD1 (5 bases). V lost 6 bases and J 0 bases, leaving 8 bases between the germline ends. The CDR3 has 12 residues. Germline V CDR1 and CDR2: SQVTM, ANQGSEA. CDR3 DNA sequence: TGCAGCGTGGGACGTCTGAACACTGAAGCTTTCTTT. As protein: CSVGRLNTEAFF. Together with reference TRBV29-1 and TRBJ1-1, the CDR3 gives the full variable domain: SAVISQKPSRDICQRGTSLTIQCQVDSQVTMMFWYRQQPGQSLTLIATANQGSEATYESGFVIDKFPISRPNLTFSTLTVSNMSPEDSSIYLCSVGRLNTEAFFGQGTRLTVV.

The J gene is TRBJ1-1, the V gene TRBV12-3 or TRBV12-4, with TRBD1 as a possible D gene (5 bases). There are 13 residues in the CDR3. Trimming removed 1 base at V and 3 bases at J, with 6 bases between. CDR3 nucleotide sequence: TGTGCCAGCAGTTTAGGGGGGGACACTGAAGCTTTCTTT. This translates into CASSLGGDTEAFF.

This sequence joins TRBV7-3 and TRBJ2-7, with D maybe TRBD1 (6 bases). This CDR3 spans 13 amino acids. Trimming removed 3 bases from V and 7 bases from J, with 13 bases in between. The germline CDR1 and CDR2 sequences are SGHTA and FQGTGA. The CDR3 here is CASSLGHAEEQYF. CDR3 nucleotides: TGTGCCAGCAGCTTGGGACACGCGGAGGAGCAGTACTTC.

V and J are TRBV3-1 (or the pseudogene TRBV3-2) and TRBJ2-7; D uncertain. The CDR3 length is 16 residues. V dropped 3 bases and J dropped 2 bases, with 17 bases sitting between them. CDR1 and CDR2 from the germline V gene are LGHDT and YNNKEL (reference sequence). CDR3 region: CASSHLAAGITYEQYF. In nucleotides, the CDR3 is TGTGCCAGCAGCCACCTCGCTGCCGGCATTACCTACGAGCAGTACTTC.

V gene TRBV11-2 combines with J gene TRBJ2-1, with a possible D match to TRBD2 (5 bases). Germline CDR1 is SGHAT and CDR2 is FQNNGV. Trimming took 7 bases from V and 0 from J, leaving 10 bases between them. The CDR3 is made up of 14 amino acids. The CDR3 here is CASTRRGSYNEQFF. CDR3 DNA sequence: TGTGCCAGCACCCGACGGGGCTCCTACAATGAGCAGTTCTTC.

This chain uses TRBV19 with TRBJ1-2, with 7 bases that match TRBD1. This CDR3 contains 15 residues. CDR1 LNHDA and CDR2 SQIVND come from the germline V gene (reference sequence). V shed 5 bases and J 2 bases; nucleotides not matched to a gene: 8. The CDR3 region is CASSSHRGSNYGYTF. CDR3 DNA sequence: TGTGCCAGTAGTTCTCACAGGGGCTCCAACTATGGCTACACCTTC. The entire variable domain, with the rest obtained from reference TRBV19 and TRBJ1-2, is as follows: DGGITQSPKYLFRKEGQNVTLSCEQNLNHDAMYWYRQDPGQGLRLIYYSQIVNDFQKGDIAEGYSVSREKKESFPLTVTSAQKNPTAFYLCASSSHRGSNYGYTFGSGTRLTVV.

This chain joins TRBV10-3 and TRBJ2-1; 8 bases map to TRBD2. V shed 4 bases, J shed 6 bases, and the junction held 2 bases outside the gene matches. The CDR3 contains 13 residues. The germline gives CDR1 ENHRY, CDR2 SYGVKD. The CDR3 DNA is TGTGCCATCAGTGGGGGGACTAGCAATGAGCAGTTCTTC. Amino acid sequence: CAISGGTSNEQFF.

This chain uses TRBV9 with TRBJ1-2; D gene ambiguous. V was trimmed by 4 bases and J by 2 bases, leaving 15 bases between them. Per the germline V gene, CDR1 is SGDLS and CDR2 is YYNGEE. CDR3 length equals 15 residues. This CDR3 is CASSRTADGNYGYTF. The CDR3, as DNA: TGTGCCAGCAGCCGTACCGCGGACGGGAACTATGGCTACACCTTC.

The rearrangement uses TRBV2 and TRBJ2-5; perhaps TRBD2 as D (5 bases). CDR1 and CDR2 (germline): SNHLY, FYNNEI. V was cut by 2 bases and J by 5 bases, with 15 bases left in between. The CDR3 contains 15 residues. The CDR3 sequence: CASSEPRDRRETQYF. The CDR3 region has the DNA TGTGCCAGCAGTGAACCGAGGGATCGGAGGGAGACCCAGTACTTC.

This chain joins TRBV7-3 and TRBJ1-1; no definite D call. The V end was cut by 5 bases, the J end by 5 bases, with 15 bases between. The germline V gene encodes CDR1 SGHTA and CDR2 FQGTGA. CDR3 length: 14 amino acids. The CDR3 region is CASSPSGEGTEAFF. CDR3 in DNA: TGTGCCAGCAGCCCAAGCGGGGAGGGAACTGAAGCTTTCTTT.

The V gene is TRBV14, the J gene TRBJ1-2; no clear D. This CDR3 comprises 12 residues. CDR1 and CDR2 from the germline V gene are SGHDN and FVKESK. V gave up 3 bases and J gave up 1 base, with 3 bases separating them. The CDR3 region has the DNA TGTGCCAGCAGCCAGGGTAACTATGGCTACACCTTC. Its translation: CASSQGNYGYTF.

The V gene is TRBV9, the J gene TRBJ1-1; 12 bases align to TRBD1. V trimming: 3 bases; J trimming: 10 bases; junction bases outside the gene matches: 7. This CDR3 has 14 amino acids. The germline gives CDR1 SGDLS, CDR2 YYNGEE. CDR3 sequence: CASSAIGTGGRAFF. CDR3 bases: TGTGCCAGCAGCGCCATAGGGACAGGGGGCCGAGCTTTCTTT.

The chain carries TRBV4-1 and TRBJ2-7; a possible D gene is TRBD1 (6 bases). This CDR3 comprises 15 residues. CDR1 and CDR2 from the germline V gene are MGHRA and YSYEKL. The germline V and J ends were trimmed by 1 base and 0 bases, with 10 bases remaining between them. The CDR3 DNA is TGCGCCAGCAGCCAAGTAGGACAGAGCTCCTACGAGCAGTACTTC. Residues: CASSQVGQSSYEQYF.

The rearrangement joins TRBV7-3 to TRBJ2-1, with unresolved D. The germline CDR1 and CDR2 sequences are SGHTA and FQGTGA. V was shortened by 3 bases and J by 0 bases, with 6 bases between the two germline ends. The CDR3 spans 14 residues. The CDR3 sequence: CASSFLASYNEQFF. The DNA for the CDR3 is TGTGCCAGCAGCTTTTTAGCCTCCTACAATGAGCAGTTCTTC. The full variable domain, completed using reference TRBV7-3 and TRBJ2-1, is GAGVSQTPSNKVTEKGKYVELRCDPISGHTALYWYRQSLGQGPEFLIYFQGTGAADDSGLPNDRFFAVRPEGSVSTLKIQRTERGDSAVYLCASSFLASYNEQFFGPGTRLTVL.

The chain has TRBV7-3 and TRBJ1-2, with TRBD1 matching over 9 bases. The CDR3 totals 13 residues. The junction had 3 bases not matched to a gene; V was cut back by 3 bases and J by 7 bases. Germline V gene data show CDR1 as SGHTA and CDR2 as FQGTGA. The CDR3 here is CASSFRDRVGYTF. The CDR3 DNA sequence: TGTGCCAGCAGCTTTAGGGACAGGGTTGGCTACACCTTC.

The chain employs TRBV19 and TRBJ2-1; 11 bases match TRBD2. Germline V gives CDR1 LNHDA, CDR2 SQIVND (reference sequence). The CDR3 extends over 14 amino acids. With V trimmed by 4 bases and J by 5 bases, 1 base remained unmatched. The CDR3 coding sequence is TGTGCCAGTAGTACTAGCGGGGGGAACAATGAGCAGTTCTTC. Translation: CASSTSGGNNEQFF. Together with reference TRBV19 and TRBJ2-1, the CDR3 gives the full variable domain: DGGITQSPKYLFRKEGQNVTLSCEQNLNHDAMYWYRQDPGQGLRLIYYSQIVNDFQKGDIAEGYSVSREKKESFPLTVTSAQKNPTAFYLCASSTSGGNNEQFFGPGTRLTVL.